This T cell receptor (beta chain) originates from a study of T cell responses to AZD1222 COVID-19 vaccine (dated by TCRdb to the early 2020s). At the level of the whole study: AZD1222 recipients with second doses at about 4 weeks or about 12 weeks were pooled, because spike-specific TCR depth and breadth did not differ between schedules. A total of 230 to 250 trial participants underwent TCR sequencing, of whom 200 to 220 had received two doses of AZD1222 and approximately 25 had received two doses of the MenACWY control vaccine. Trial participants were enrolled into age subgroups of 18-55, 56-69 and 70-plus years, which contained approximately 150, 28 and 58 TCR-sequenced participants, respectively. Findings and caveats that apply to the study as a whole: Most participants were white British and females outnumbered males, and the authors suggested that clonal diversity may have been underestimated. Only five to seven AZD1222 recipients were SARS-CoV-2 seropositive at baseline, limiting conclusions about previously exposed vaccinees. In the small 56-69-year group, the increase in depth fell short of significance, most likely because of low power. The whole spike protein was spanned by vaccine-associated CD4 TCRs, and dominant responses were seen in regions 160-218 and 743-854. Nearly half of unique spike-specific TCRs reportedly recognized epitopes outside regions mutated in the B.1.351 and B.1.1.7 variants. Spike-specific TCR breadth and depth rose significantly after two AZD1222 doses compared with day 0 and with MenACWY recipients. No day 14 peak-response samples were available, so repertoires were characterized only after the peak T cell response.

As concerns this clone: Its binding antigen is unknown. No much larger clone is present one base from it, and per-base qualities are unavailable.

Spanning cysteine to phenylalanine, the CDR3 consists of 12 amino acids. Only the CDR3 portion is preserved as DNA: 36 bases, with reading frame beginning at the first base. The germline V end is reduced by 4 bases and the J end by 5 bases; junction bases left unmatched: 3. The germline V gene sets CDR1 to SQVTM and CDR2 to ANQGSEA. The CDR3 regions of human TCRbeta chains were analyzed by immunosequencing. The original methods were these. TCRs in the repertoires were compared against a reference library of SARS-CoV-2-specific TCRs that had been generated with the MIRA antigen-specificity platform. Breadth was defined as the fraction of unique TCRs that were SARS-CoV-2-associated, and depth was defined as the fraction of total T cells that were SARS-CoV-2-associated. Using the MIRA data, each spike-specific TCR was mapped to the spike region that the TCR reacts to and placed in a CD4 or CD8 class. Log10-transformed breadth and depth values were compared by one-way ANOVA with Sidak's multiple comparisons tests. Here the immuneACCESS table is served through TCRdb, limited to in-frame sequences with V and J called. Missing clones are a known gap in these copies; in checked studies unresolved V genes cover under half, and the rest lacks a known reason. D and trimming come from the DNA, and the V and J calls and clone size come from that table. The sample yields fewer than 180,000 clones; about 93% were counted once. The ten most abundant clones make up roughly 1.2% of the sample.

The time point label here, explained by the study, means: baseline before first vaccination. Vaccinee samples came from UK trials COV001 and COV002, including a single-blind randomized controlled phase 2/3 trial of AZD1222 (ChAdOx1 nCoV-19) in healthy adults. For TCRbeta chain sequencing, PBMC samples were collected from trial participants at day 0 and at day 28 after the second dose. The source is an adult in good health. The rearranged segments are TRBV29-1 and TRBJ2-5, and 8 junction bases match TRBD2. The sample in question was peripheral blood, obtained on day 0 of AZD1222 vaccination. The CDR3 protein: CSVVPSGETQYF. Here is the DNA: TGCAGCGTTGTTCCTAGCGGGGAGACCCAGTACTTC.